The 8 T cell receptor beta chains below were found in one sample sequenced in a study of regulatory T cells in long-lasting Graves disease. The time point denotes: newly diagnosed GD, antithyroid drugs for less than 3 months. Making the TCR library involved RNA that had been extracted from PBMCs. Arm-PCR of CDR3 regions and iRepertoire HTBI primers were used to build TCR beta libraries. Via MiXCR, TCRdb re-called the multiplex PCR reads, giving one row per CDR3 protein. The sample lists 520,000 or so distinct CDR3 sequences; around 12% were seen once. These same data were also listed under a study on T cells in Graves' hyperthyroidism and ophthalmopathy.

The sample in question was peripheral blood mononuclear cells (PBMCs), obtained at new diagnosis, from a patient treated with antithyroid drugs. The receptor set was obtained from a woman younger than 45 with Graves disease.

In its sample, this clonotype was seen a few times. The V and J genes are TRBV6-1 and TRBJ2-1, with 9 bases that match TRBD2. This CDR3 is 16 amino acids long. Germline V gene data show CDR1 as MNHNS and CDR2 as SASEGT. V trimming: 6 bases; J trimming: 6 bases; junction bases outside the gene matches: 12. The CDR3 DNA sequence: TGTGCCAGCAGCGATAGCCTAGCGGGGCTAGCCAATGAGCAGTTCTTC. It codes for CASSDSLAGLANEQFF.

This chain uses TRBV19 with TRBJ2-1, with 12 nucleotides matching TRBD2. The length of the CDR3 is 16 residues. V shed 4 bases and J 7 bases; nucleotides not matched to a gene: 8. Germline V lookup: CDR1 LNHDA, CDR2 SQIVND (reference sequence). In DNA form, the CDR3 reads TGTGCCAGTAGTAACCCTCGACTAGCGGGAGTAAATGAGCAGTTCTTC. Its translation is CASSNPRLAGVNEQFF.

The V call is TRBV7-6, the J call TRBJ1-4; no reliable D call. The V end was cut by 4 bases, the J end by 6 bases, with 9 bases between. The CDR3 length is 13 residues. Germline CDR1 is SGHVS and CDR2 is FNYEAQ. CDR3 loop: CASSWREDEKLFF. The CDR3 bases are TGTGCCAGCAGCTGGAGGGAGGATGAAAAACTGTTTTTT.

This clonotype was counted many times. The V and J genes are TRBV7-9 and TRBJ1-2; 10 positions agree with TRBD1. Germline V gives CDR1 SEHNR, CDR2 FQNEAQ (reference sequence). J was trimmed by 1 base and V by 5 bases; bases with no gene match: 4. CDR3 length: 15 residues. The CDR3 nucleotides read TGTGCCAGCAGCCCGGGACAGGGGCTTAACTATGGCTACACCTTC. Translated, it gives CASSPGQGLNYGYTF.

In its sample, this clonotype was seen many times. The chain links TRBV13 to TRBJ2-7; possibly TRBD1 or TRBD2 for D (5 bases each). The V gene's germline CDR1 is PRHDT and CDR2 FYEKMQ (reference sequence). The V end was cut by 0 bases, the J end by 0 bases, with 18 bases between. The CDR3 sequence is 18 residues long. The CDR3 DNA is TGTGCCAGCAGCTTAGGTGGGTTGGGACGGGCGAGCTCCTACGAGCAGTACTTC. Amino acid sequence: CASSLGGLGRASSYEQYF. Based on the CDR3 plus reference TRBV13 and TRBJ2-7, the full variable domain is AAGVIQSPRHLIKEKRETATLKCYPIPRHDTVYWYQQGPGQDPQFLISFYEKMQSDKGSIPDRFSAQQFSDYHSELNMSSLELGDSALYFCASSLGGLGRASSYEQYFGPGTRLTVT.

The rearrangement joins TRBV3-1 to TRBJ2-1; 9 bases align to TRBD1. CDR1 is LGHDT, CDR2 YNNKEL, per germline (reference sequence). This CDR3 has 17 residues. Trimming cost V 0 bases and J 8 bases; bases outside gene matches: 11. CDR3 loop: CASSQDLRDRVTHEQFF. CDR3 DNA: TGTGCCAGCAGCCAAGATCTGAGGGACAGGGTTACTCATGAGCAGTTCTTC.

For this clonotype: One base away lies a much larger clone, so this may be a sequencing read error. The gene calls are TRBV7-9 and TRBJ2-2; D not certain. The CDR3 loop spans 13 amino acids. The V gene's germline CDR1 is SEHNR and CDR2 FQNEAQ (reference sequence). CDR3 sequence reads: CTSSLANTGELFF. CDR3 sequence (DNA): TGTACCAGCAGCTTAGCGAACACCGGGGAGCTGTTTTTT.

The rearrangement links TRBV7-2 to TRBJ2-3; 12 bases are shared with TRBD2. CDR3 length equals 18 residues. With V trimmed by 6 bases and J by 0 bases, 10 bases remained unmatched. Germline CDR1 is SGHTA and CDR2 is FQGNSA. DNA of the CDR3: TGTGCCAGCAGACCTACTTGGACTAGCGGGACTAGCACAGATACGCAGTATTTT. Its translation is CASRPTWTSGTSTDTQYF.